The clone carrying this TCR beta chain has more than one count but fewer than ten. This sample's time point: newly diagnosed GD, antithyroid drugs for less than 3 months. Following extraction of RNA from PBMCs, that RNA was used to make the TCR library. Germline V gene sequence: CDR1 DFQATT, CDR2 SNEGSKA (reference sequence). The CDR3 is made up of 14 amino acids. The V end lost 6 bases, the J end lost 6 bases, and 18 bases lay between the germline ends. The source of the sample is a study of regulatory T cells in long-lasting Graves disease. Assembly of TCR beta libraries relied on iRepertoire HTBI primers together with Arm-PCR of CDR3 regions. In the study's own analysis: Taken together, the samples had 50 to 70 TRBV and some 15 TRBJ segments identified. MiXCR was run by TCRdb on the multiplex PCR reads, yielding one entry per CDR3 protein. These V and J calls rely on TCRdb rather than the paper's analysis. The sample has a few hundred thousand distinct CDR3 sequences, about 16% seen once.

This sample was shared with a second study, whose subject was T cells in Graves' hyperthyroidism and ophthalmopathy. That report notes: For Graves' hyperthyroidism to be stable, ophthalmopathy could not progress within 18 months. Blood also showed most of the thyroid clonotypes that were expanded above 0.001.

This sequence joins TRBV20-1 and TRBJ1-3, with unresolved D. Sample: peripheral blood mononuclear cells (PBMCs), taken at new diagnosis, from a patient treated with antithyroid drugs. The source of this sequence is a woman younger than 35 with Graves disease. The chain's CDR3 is CSAPVGGMANTIYF. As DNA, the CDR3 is TGCAGTGCCCCCGTAGGAGGGATGGCAAACACCATATATTTT.